This T cell receptor (beta chain) was observed in a study of T cells after yellow fever vaccination. Study outcomes and limitations: In FACS-sorted repertoires, abundant clonotypes from the bulk population could appear as contaminants. Subsequent booster samples again held most clones from primary vaccination (under 98% CD4, 85% to 90% CD8). Clonotypes found in both CD4 and CD8 compartments made up a small share.

The 5'RACE template-switching step produced TCR cDNA and added a universal primer site and UMIs. A single record per CDR3 protein comes from TCRdb applying MiXCR to the 5' RACE reads. The table lists about 340,000 distinct CDR3 sequences, approximately 4% of them singletons. This clonotype was counted only a few times. As yet, its antigen is unknown. CDR3 length equals 14 residues. Trimming shortened V by 6 bases and J by 2 bases, and 13 bases separated the two germline ends. Germline V gene sequence: CDR1 KGHSH, CDR2 LQKENI. Material: PBMCs, obtained 5 days after the yellow fever booster vaccination. The TCR sequence derives from a man aged 18 to 30 who received the YFV17D yellow fever vaccine. The V and J genes are TRBV18 and TRBJ1-1; a weak D match, TRBD1 (6 bases). CDR3 protein: CASSPRGSNTEAFF. In DNA form, the CDR3 reads TGTGCCAGCTCCCCCAGGGGCTCCAACACTGAAGCTTTCTTT.